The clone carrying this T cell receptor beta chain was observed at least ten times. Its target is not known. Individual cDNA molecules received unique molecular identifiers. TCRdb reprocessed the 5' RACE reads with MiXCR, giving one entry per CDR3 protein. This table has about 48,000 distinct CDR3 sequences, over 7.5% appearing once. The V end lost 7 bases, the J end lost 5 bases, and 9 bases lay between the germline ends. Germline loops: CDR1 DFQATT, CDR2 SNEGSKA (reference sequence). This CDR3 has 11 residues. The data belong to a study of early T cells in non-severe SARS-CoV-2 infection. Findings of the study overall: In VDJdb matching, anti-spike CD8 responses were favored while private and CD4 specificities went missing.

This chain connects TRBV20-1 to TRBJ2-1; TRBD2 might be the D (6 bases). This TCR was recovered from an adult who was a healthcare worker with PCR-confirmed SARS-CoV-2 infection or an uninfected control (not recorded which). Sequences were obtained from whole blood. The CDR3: CSGRDDNEQFF. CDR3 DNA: TGCAGTGGGCGGGACGACAATGAGCAGTTCTTC.